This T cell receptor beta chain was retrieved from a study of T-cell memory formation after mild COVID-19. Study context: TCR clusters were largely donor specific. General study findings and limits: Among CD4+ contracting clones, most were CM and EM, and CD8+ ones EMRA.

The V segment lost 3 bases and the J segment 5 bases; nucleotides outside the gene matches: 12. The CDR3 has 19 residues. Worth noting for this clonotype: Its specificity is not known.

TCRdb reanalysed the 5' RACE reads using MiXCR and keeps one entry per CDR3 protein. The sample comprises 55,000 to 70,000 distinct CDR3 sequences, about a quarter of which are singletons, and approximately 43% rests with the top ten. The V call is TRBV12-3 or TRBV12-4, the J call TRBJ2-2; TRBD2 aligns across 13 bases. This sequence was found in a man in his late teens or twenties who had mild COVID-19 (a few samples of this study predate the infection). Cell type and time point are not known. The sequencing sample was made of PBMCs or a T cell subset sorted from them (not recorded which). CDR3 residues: CASSLFRTSGGIWTGELFF. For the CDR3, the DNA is TGTGCCAGCAGTTTGTTCCGGACTAGCGGGGGTATTTGGACCGGGGAGCTGTTTTTT.